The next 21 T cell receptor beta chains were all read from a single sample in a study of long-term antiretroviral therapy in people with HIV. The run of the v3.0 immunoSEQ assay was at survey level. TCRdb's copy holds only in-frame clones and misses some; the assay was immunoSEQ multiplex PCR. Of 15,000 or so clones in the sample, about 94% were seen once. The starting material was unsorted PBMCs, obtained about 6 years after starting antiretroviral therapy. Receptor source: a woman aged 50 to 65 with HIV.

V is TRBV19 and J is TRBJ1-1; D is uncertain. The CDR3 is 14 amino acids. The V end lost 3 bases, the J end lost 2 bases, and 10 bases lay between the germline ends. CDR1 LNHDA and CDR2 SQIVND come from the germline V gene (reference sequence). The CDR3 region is CASSIGPLNTEAFF. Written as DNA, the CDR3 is TGTGCCAGTAGTATCGGGCCGTTAAACACTGAAGCTTTCTTT.

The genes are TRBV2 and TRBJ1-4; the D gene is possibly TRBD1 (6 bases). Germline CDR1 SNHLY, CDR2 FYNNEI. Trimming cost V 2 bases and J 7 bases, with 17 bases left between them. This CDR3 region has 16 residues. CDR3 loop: CASSESLAGDIEKLFF. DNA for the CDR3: TGTGCCAGCAGTGAATCGTTGGCAGGGGATATTGAAAAACTGTTTTTT.

In DNA form, the CDR3 reads TGTGCCAGCAGGAGTAGCGGGATGAACACCGGGGAGCTGTTTTTT. Amino acid sequence: CASRSSGMNTGELFF. J is TRBJ2-2 and V is TRBV5-8, with 8 bases identical to TRBD2. V trimming: 5 bases; J trimming: 1 base; junction bases outside the gene matches: 4. This CDR3 is built from 15 residues. Germline V gene sequence: CDR1 SGHTS, CDR2 YDEGEE.

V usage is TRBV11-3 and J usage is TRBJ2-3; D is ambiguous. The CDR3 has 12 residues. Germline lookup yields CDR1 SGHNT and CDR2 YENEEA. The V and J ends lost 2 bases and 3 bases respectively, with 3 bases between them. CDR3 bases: TGTGCCAGCAGCTTACGAACAGATACGCAGTATTTT. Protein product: CASSLRTDTQYF.

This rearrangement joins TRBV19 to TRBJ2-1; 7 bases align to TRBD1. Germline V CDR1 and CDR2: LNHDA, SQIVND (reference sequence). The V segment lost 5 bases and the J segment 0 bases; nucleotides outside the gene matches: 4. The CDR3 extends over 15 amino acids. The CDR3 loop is CASSADRTSYNEQFF. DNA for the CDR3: TGTGCCAGTAGTGCGGACAGGACCTCCTACAATGAGCAGTTCTTC.

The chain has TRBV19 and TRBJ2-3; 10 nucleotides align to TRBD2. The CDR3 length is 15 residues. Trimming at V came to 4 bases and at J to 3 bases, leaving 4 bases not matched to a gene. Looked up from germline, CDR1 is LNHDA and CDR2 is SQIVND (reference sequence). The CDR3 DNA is TGTGCCAGTAGTAGGGCGGGACTAGCGACAGATACGCAGTATTTT. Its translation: CASSRAGLATDTQYF.

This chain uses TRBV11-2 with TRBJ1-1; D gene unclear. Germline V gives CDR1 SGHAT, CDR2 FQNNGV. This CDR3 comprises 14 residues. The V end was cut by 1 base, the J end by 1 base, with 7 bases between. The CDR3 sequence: CASSLAGANTEAFF. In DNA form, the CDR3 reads TGTGCCAGCAGCTTAGCGGGCGCGAACACTGAAGCTTTCTTT.

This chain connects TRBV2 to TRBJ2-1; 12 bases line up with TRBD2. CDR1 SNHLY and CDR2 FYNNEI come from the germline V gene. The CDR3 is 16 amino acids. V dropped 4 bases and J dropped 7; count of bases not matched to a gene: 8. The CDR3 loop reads CASSGRTSGITNEQFF. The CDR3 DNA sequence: TGTGCCAGCAGTGGTAGGACTAGCGGGATTACTAATGAGCAGTTCTTC.

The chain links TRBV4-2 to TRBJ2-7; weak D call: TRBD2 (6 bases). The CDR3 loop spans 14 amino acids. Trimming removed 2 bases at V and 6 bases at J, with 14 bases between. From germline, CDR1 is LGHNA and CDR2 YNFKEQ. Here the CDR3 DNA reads TGTGCCAGCAGCCAAAATACGGTGGGGGGCGAGCAGTACTTC. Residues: CASSQNTVGGEQYF.

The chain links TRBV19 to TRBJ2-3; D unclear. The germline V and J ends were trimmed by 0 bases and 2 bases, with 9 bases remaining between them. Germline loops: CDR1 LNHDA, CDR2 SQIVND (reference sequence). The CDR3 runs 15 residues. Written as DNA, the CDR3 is TGTGCCAGTAGTATAGAGGGCAGCCACACAGATACGCAGTATTTT. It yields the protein CASSIEGSHTDTQYF.

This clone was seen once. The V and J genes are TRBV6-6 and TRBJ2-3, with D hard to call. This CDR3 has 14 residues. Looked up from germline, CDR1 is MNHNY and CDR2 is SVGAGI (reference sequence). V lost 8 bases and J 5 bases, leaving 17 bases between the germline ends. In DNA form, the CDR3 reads TGTGCCAGCGGGGAAGCTGGATCACGAGATACGCAGTATTTT. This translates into CASGEAGSRDTQYF.

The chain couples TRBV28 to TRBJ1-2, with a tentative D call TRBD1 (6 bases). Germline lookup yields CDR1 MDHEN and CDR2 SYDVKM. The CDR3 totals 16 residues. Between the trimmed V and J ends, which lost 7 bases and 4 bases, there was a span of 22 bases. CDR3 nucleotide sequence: TGTGCCAGCACCTCAGCGGGGGCAGGGGTCTTCTATGGCTACACCTTC. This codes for CASTSAGAGVFYGYTF.

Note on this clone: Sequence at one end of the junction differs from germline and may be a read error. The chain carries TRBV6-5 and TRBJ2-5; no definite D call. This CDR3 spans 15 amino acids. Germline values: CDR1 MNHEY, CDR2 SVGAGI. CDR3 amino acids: CASSYSTGSQEPQYF. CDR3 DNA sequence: TGTGCCAGCAGTTACTCGACCGGCAGCCAAGAGCCCCAGTACTTC.

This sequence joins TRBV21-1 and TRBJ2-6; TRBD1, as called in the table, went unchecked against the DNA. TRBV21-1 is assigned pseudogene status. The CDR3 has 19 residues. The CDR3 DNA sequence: TGTGCCAGCAGCAAAGAGTCGAGCATTGGGCCGTCTGGGGCCAACGTCCTGACTTTC. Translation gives CASSKESSIGPSGANVLTF.

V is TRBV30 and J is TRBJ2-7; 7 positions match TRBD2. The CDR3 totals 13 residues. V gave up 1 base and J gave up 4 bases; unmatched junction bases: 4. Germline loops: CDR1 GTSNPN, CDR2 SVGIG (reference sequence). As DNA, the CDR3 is TGTGCCTGGAGTGGGGCGGGAGCGTACGAGCAGTACTTC. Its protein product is CAWSGAGAYEQYF.

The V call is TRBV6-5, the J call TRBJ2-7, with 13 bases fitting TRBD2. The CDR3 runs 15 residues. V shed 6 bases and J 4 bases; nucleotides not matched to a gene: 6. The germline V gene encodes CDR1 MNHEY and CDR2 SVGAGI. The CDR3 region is CASSTRTSGSYEQYF. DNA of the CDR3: TGTGCCAGCAGCACCCGGACTAGCGGGAGTTACGAGCAGTACTTC.

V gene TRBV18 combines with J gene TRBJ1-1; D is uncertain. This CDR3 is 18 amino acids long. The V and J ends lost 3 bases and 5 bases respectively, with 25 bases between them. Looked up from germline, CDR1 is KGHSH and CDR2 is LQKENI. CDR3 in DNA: TGTGCCAGCTCACCCCTTCCCAGGACGTCCCAAATAGCGACTGAAGCTTTCTTT. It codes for CASSPLPRTSQIATEAFF.

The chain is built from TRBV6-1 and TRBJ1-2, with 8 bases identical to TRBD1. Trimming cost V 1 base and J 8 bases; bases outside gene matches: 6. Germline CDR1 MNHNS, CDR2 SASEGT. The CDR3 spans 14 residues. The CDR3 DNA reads TGTGCCAGCAGTGAAGAGGCAGGGGGCGTGGGCTACACCTTC. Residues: CASSEEAGGVGYTF.

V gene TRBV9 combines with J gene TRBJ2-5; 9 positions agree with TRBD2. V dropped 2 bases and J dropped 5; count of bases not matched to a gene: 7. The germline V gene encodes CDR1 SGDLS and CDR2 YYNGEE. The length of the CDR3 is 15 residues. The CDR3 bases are TGTGCCAGCAGCGTTATAGCGGGAGTAGGGGAGACCCAGTACTTC. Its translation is CASSVIAGVGETQYF.

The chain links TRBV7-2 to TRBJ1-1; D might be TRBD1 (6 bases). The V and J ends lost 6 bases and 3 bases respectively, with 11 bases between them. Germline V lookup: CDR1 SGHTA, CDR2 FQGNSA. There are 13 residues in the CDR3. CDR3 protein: CASRPYRDTEAFF. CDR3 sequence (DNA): TGTGCCAGCAGGCCTTACAGGGACACTGAAGCTTTCTTT.

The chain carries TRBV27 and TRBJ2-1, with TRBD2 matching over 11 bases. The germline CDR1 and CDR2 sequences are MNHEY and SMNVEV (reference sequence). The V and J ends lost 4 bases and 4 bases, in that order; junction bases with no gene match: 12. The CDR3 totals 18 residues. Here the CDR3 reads CASSSHSGRGPFYNEQFF. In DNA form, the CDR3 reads TGTGCCAGCAGTTCCCATAGCGGGAGGGGTCCCTTTTACAATGAGCAGTTCTTC.